This T cell receptor beta chain comes out of a study of blood T cell repertoires in COVID-19. The CDR3 is 16 amino acids. Germline lookup yields CDR1 SGHRS and CDR2 YFSETQ. The germline V and J ends were trimmed by 4 bases and 7 bases, with 21 bases remaining between them. Clones were sequenced by immunoSEQ multiplex PCR, and TCRdb holds only the in-frame ones, with some missing. The profile shows approximately 400,000 clones, approximately 88% of them singletons. The chain uses TRBV5-1 and TRBJ2-1; D possibly corresponds to TRBD1 (6 bases). This TCR came from a woman in her fifties or sixties with COVID-19, enrolled during active disease. Sequenced material: peripheral blood. The CDR3 reads CASSGDLGGTGNEQFF. DNA of the CDR3: TGCGCCAGCAGCGGGGACCTAGGGGGAACGGGGAATGAGCAGTTCTTC.